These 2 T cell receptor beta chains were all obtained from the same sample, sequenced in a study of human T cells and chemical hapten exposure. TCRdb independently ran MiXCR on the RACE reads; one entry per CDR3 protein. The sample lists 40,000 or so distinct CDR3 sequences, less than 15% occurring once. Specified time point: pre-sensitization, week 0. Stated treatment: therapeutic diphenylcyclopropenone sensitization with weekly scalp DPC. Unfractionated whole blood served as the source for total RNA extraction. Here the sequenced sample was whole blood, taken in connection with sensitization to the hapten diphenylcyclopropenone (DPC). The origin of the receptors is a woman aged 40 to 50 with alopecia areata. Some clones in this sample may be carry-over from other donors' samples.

CDR3 amino acids: CAIESGANVLTF. CDR3 DNA sequence: TGTGCCATCGAGTCTGGGGCCAACGTCCTGACTTTC. The rearrangement uses TRBV10-3 and TRBJ2-6; unclear D gene. The germline V gene encodes CDR1 ENHRY and CDR2 SYGVKD. This CDR3 region has 12 residues. Trimming shortened V by 8 bases and J by 1 base, and 3 bases separated the two germline ends.

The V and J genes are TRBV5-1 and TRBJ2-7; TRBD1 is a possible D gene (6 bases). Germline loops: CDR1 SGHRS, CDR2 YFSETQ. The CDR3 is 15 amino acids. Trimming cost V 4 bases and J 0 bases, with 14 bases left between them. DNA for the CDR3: TGCGCCAGCAGCCCGAACAGGGTTCACTCCTACGAGCAGTACTTC. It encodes CASSPNRVHSYEQYF.